This T cell receptor beta chain stems from a study of T cell responses to AZD1222 COVID-19 vaccine. Profiled with immunoSEQ multiplex PCR; TCRdb holds only in-frame clones, not every one. The repertoire holds 120,000 to 150,000 clones, roughly 90% seen once, with approximately 1.6% in the top ten. The study pooled second doses at about 4 or about 12 weeks. This sequence originates from an adult who received the AZD1222 COVID-19 vaccine. The material sequenced was peripheral blood, taken 28 days after the second AZD1222 dose.

The CDR3 coding sequence is TGTGCCAGCAGCTTGACCCCGGCGGGAAGTATCCACGAGCAGTACTTC. Translated: CASSLTPAGSIHEQYF. The chain employs TRBV7-3 and TRBJ2-7; a weak D match, TRBD2 (6 bases). Trimming cost V 3 bases and J 5 bases, with 20 bases left between them. Germline V gives CDR1 SGHTA, CDR2 FQGTGA. The CDR3 contains 16 residues.